This T cell receptor (beta chain) was profiled in a study of identical twins. TCRdb reprocessed the 5' RACE reads with MiXCR, giving one entry per CDR3 protein. The sample yields about 810,000 distinct CDR3 sequences, 12% seen once. The ends were cut back, 6 bases at V and 0 bases at J, with 11 bases in the middle. The CDR3 is made up of 14 amino acids. Germline values: CDR1 ENHRY, CDR2 SYGVKD. These records were also assigned to another study, of yellow fever vaccine responses in identical twins.

Sequenced sample: PBMCs. The J gene is TRBJ1-1, the V gene TRBV10-3, with D possibly matching TRBD1 (6 bases). The origin of this receptor is a woman younger than 30 in good health. As DNA, the CDR3 is TGTGCCATCAGGGACAGCGTTCTGAACACTGAAGCTTTCTTT. This encodes CAIRDSVLNTEAFF.